Listed below are T cell receptor beta chains from one sample, sequenced in a study of type 1 regulatory T cells. MiXCR was run by TCRdb on the reads, yielding one entry per CDR3 protein. The sample carries under 75,000 distinct CDR3 sequences, less than 25% recorded once. Their target antigens are unknown. Sequenced input: cultured type 1 regulatory T (Tr1) cells, either the whole culture or a sorted fraction (not recorded which). The receptors were gathered from a human donor in good health. Both conserved end residues are part of each CDR3. A D gene is named only where the DNA matches it firmly. Only part of the rows carry a size: once, few, many, or a class if the clone is expanded.

CDR3nt: TGTGCCAGCAGTGACGGGATCTCACCCCTCCACTTT
CDR3aa: CASSDGISPLHF
j_gene: TRBJ1-6
d_gene: .
abundance: .
v_gene: TRBV6-4

CDR3nt: TGTGCCACCAGCAGAAGCTCGTCGGCCCAGTACTTC
CDR3aa: CATSRSSSAQYF
j_gene: TRBJ2-5
d_gene: .
abundance: .
v_gene: TRBV15

CDR3nt: TGTGCCAGCAGCCCGGGACTAGCGGGAGACGAGCAGTACTTC
CDR3aa: CASSPGLAGDEQYF
j_gene: TRBJ2-7
d_gene: TRBD2
abundance: few
v_gene: TRBV5-4

CDR3nt: TGTGCCAGCAGAGCGGGACAGGGGGCCCATGGCTACACCTTC
CDR3aa: CASRAGQGAHGYTF
j_gene: TRBJ1-2
d_gene: TRBD1
abundance: .
v_gene: TRBV28

CDR3nt: TGTGCCAGCAGCGTAGAAGCCGATAGCAATCAGCCCCAGCATTTT
CDR3aa: CASSVEADSNQPQHF
j_gene: TRBJ1-5
d_gene: .
abundance: many
v_gene: TRBV9

CDR3nt: TGTGCCAGCAACTTGGCGGCCATTTCCACAGATACGCAGTATTTT
CDR3aa: CASNLAAISTDTQYF
j_gene: TRBJ2-3
d_gene: .
abundance: few
v_gene: TRBV5-8

CDR3nt: TGTGCCAGCAACTCCGGGACCATGAACACCGGGGAGCTGTTTTTT
CDR3aa: CASNSGTMNTGELFF
j_gene: TRBJ2-2
d_gene: .
abundance: .
v_gene: TRBV12-3/TRBV12-4

CDR3nt: TGTGCCAGCAGCTCTACGGGAACGGGTTATAGCAATCAGCCCCAGCATTTT
CDR3aa: CASSSTGTGYSNQPQHF
j_gene: TRBJ1-5
d_gene: .
abundance: few
v_gene: TRBV7-2

CDR3nt: TGCGCCAGCAGTTCGGGGGTACAGGCCAATGAGCAGTTCTTC
CDR3aa: CASSSGVQANEQFF
j_gene: TRBJ2-1
d_gene: .
abundance: few
v_gene: TRBV5-1

CDR3nt: TGCGCCAGCAGCTTGTCGGGGACCTCTGGAAACACCATATATTTT
CDR3aa: CASSLSGTSGNTIYF
j_gene: TRBJ1-3
d_gene: .
abundance: few
v_gene: TRBV5-1

CDR3nt: TGTGCCAGCAGTTACGCCCGACTAGCGGGAGAGCAGTACTTC
CDR3aa: CASSYARLAGEQYF
j_gene: TRBJ2-7
d_gene: TRBD2
abundance: .
v_gene: TRBV6-6

CDR3nt: TGCGCCAGCAGCTTGGCCGGTGCAGGGGGGCCCGGGGAGCTGTTTTTT
CDR3aa: CASSLAGAGGPGELFF
j_gene: TRBJ2-2
d_gene: .
abundance: many
v_gene: TRBV5-1

CDR3nt: TGTGCCTGGAGTGTAGAGATTGGTACGCAGTATTTT
CDR3aa: CAWSVEIGTQYF
j_gene: TRBJ2-3
d_gene: .
abundance: few
v_gene: TRBV30